This T cell receptor (beta chain) was sequenced during a study of blood T cell repertoires in COVID-19. Study details: The study drew acute and convalescent COVID-19 samples from the United States, Italy and Spain. PBMCs, B-cell-depleted T cells, or T cells were the source of the cDNA or gDNA that made up the material.

Germline-derived CDR1 and CDR2 are GTSNPN and SVGIG (reference sequence). The V end was cut by 4 bases, the J end by 3 bases, with 12 bases between. The CDR3 is 14 residues long. This clone was counted once. Per the study methods: Amplification with reference gene primers provided the estimates of nucleated cell counts. The table came from immunoSEQ multiplex PCR; TCRdb's copy has only in-frame clones and leaves some out. V and J calls and clone size are those listed in that table; D and trimming were worked out from the DNA. The profile covers under 45,000 clones, with around 85% appearing a single time and about 3% taken by the ten largest. Recruited during active infection, patients (from Seattle) were subsequently followed longitudinally.

The TCR comes from a man between 65 and 79 years old with COVID-19, enrolled during active disease. Sequencing was carried out using peripheral blood. The gene calls are TRBV30 and TRBJ2-2; D is possibly TRBD1 (6 bases). CDR3 nucleotides: TGTGCCTGGACCCCAGGGGATCACACCGGGGAGCTGTTTTTT. Its translation: CAWTPGDHTGELFF.